The 2 T cell receptor beta chains below come from one sample, sequenced in a study of shared clonotypes between healthy human individuals. TCRdb keeps only in-frame clones here, not all; method: immunoSEQ multiplex PCR. This table has about 2.4 million clones, 90% to 95% appearing once. Source material: naive CD4+ T cells from PBMCs. Subset meaning: CD45RA+ positively selected. The receptors shown here come from a man in his late teens or twenties in good health. Some clones in this sample may be carry-over from other donors' samples.

This rearrangement joins TRBV6-1 to TRBJ1-6; D is undetermined. The CDR3 is 14 amino acids. The V end was cut by 3 bases, the J end by 7 bases, with 10 bases between. Germline loops: CDR1 MNHNS, CDR2 SASEGT. In nucleotides, the CDR3 is TGTGCCAGCAGTGAGCGAGGCGCGAATTCACCCCTCCACTTT. Its translation: CASSERGANSPLHF.

Comment on this clone: At the DNA level, this CDR3 is encoded by other sequences in the same sample as well. The chain links TRBV5-1 to TRBJ1-4; unclear D gene. Trimming left V 2 bases short and J 7 bases short, with 12 bases between. The germline V gene encodes CDR1 SGHRS and CDR2 YFSETQ. The CDR3 has 14 residues. CDR3: CASSFSPSGEKLFF. The CDR3 nucleotides read TGCGCCAGCAGCTTTTCGCCTTCCGGTGAAAAACTGTTTTTT.